The 10 T cell receptor beta chains given below trace back to one sample, sequenced in a study of blood T cell repertoires in COVID-19. The assay was immunoSEQ multiplex PCR, and TCRdb's table has in-frame clones only and misses some. The data show 380,000 or so clones, with around 87% seen just once and about 1.5% held by the top ten. What was sequenced was PBMCs or T cells enriched from blood (not recorded which). The receptors shown here come from a man aged 25 to 40 who had recovered from COVID-19.

Comments on this clone: Its ends do not fully match the called genes, so a read error is possible. V usage is TRBV7-9 and J usage is TRBJ2-5; weak D call: TRBD1 (5 bases). The CDR3 is 12 residues long. Looked up from germline, CDR1 is SEHNR and CDR2 is FQNEAQ (reference sequence). This CDR3 reads CASSLGQGTQYF. In DNA form, the CDR3 reads TGTGCCAGCAGCTTGGGGCAAGGGACCCAGTACTTC.

The chain links TRBV5-1 to TRBJ1-1, with 8 bases aligning to TRBD1. CDR1 and CDR2 from the germline V gene are SGHRS and YFSETQ. The ends lost 4 bases at V and 4 bases at J; junction bases unmatched: 12. CDR3 length: 16 amino acids. CDR3: CASSPGQGSFGTEAFF. CDR3 nucleotides: TGCGCCAGCAGCCCCGGACAGGGCTCCTTCGGCACTGAAGCTTTCTTT.

The chain is built from TRBV18 and TRBJ1-4, with 7 bases matching TRBD1. Germline CDR1 is KGHSH and CDR2 is LQKENI. The trim removed 4 bases at V and 3 bases at J, leaving 2 bases unmatched. The CDR3 loop spans 14 amino acids. In DNA, the CDR3 is TGTGCCAGCTCACAGGGGGCTTCTAATGAAAAACTGTTTTTT. This translates into CASSQGASNEKLFF.

V usage is TRBV19 and J usage is TRBJ1-2, with unresolved D. Germline V gives CDR1 LNHDA, CDR2 SQIVND (reference sequence). The CDR3 contains 14 residues. V lost 3 bases to trimming and J lost 8 bases, with 16 bases between them. The CDR3 here is CASSITGMDGGYTF. In nucleotides, the CDR3 is TGTGCCAGTAGTATCACCGGGATGGATGGGGGCTACACCTTC.

Turning to this clone: One base away lies a much larger clone, so this may be a sequencing read error. Within the sample, other DNA sequences also encode this same CDR3. The V gene is TRBV6-5, the J gene TRBJ1-5; D is perhaps TRBD1 (6 bases). This CDR3 is 13 amino acids long. The germline gives CDR1 MNHEY, CDR2 SVGAGI. V lost 5 bases and J lost 1, with 6 bases in between. CDR3 in amino acids: CASSTGSNQPQHF. CDR3 DNA: TGTGCCAGCAGTACAGGGAGCAATCAGCCCCAGCATTTT.

The V call is TRBV9, the J call TRBJ1-2; D is possibly TRBD1 (6 bases). CDR1 is SGDLS, CDR2 YYNGEE, per germline. The CDR3 is 15 residues long. The ends were cut back, 0 bases at V and 8 bases at J, with 17 bases in the middle. The CDR3 loop reads CASSVGGAGVYGYTF. CDR3 DNA sequence: TGTGCCAGCAGCGTAGGAGGGGCAGGGGTATACGGCTACACCTTC.

The chain uses TRBV6-2 or TRBV6-3 and TRBJ2-1, with D tentatively TRBD2 (6 bases). The CDR3 extends over 16 amino acids. CDR1 and CDR2 (germline): MNHEY, SVGEGT. Trimming removed 0 bases from V and 6 bases from J, with 15 bases in between. The CDR3 DNA reads TGTGCCAGCAGTTACTCCCGGCTAGCGAGGACCAATGAGCAGTTCTTC. It encodes CASSYSRLARTNEQFF.

The chain recombines TRBV5-4 with TRBJ1-4; 8 nucleotides align to TRBD1. Germline CDR1 and CDR2: SGHNT and YYREEE (reference sequence). The CDR3 extends over 13 amino acids. V was clipped by 6 bases and J by 7 bases; unmatched bases: 5. The CDR3 DNA is TGTGCCAGCACCCGGACAGGGATTGAAAAACTGTTTTTT. It translates to CASTRTGIEKLFF.

The V and J genes are TRBV18 and TRBJ2-3; D gene unclear. Germline V lookup: CDR1 KGHSH, CDR2 LQKENI. The CDR3 extends over 13 amino acids. V was trimmed by 3 bases and J by 2 bases, leaving 6 bases between them. Here the CDR3 reads CASSPSLTDTQYF. The DNA for the CDR3 is TGTGCCAGCTCACCTTCCCTCACAGATACGCAGTATTTT.

The V and J genes are TRBV7-9 and TRBJ1-2; TRBD1 might be the D (6 bases). The germline gives CDR1 SEHNR, CDR2 FQNEAQ (reference sequence). Trimming cost V 2 bases and J 3 bases, with 10 bases left between them. The CDR3 is 14 amino acids. The CDR3 DNA follows: TGTGCCAGCAGCTTATTAGGGGGGGACTATGGCTACACCTTC. Translating gives CASSLLGGDYGYTF.